This T cell receptor beta chain was recovered during a study of blood T cell repertoires in COVID-19. Study-level information: Donors in the United States, Italy and Spain gave samples during acute or convalescent COVID-19.

Germline CDR1 reads LNHDA; CDR2 reads SQIVND (reference sequence). V trimming: 3 bases; J trimming: 7 bases; junction bases outside the gene matches: 6. This CDR3 has 15 amino acids. Libraries were prepared by immunoSEQ multiplex PCR; TCRdb keeps only in-frame clonotypes and omits some of them. Counted here are about 340,000 clones, 80% to 90% occurring once; the ten biggest clones make up approximately 4.6%. Categorization into cohorts depended on clinical history that participants reported. Remarks on this clone: Other DNA sequences within the sample encode an identical CDR3.

The chain employs TRBV19 and TRBJ2-1; 10 positions match TRBD2. The source material was PBMCs or T cells enriched from blood (not recorded which). The TCR comes from a woman between 40 and 55 years old with acute COVID-19. The CDR3 nucleotides are TGTGCCAGTAGTATCCAAGCGGGGGGGCCGAATGAGCAGTTCTTC. Translated, it gives CASSIQAGGPNEQFF.